The 25 T cell receptor beta chains below all came from one sample that was sequenced in a study of beta chain features in type 1 diabetes (dated by TCRdb to the late 2010s). Library construction relied on the immunoSEQ multiplex PCR assay. All of the isolated RNA was reverse transcribed with the High Capacity cDNA Reverse Transcription Kit, so expressed TCRB transcripts were sequenced. TCRdb took this table from immuneACCESS and kept in-frame rearrangements with V and J called. Such tables lack part of the clones; where checked against another copy, unresolved V genes explain under half of the gap, and the rest is unexplained. For this sample the table gives about 370,000 clones, of which 8.5% to 10% were detected only once. About 0.6% of the sample comes from the top ten. Their cognate antigens are unknown. Overall study outcomes, separate from this receptor: In all four CD4+ subsets, TCRB CDR3 length was moderately but significantly shorter in type 1 diabetes patients.

The material sequenced was central memory CD4+ T cells from blood. These receptors were taken from a man younger than 40 with type 1 diabetes.

This clone was seen many times. The CDR3 loop is CSVVRNTEAFF. Written as DNA, the CDR3 is TGCAGCGTTGTGAGGAACACTGAAGCTTTCTTT. V is TRBV29-1 and J is TRBJ1-1; D is unclear. Trimming removed 4 bases at V and 1 base at J, with 4 bases between. The CDR3 is 11 residues long. Germline-derived CDR1 and CDR2 are SQVTM and ANQGSEA.

This clone turned up a few times. The chain uses TRBV6-1 and TRBJ1-5; D might be TRBD1 (5 bases). The CDR3 has 14 residues. Germline lookup yields CDR1 MNHNS and CDR2 SASEGT. Trimming took 3 bases from V and 1 from J, leaving 7 bases between them. In nucleotides, the CDR3 is TGTGCCAGCAGTGACAGGGAAAGCAATCAGCCCCAGCATTTT. Translated, it gives CASSDRESNQPQHF.

This clone was seen a handful of times. The chain has TRBV29-1 and TRBJ2-7; tentative D call: TRBD1 (6 bases). The CDR3 has 16 residues. The germline V gene encodes CDR1 SQVTM and CDR2 ANQGSEA. The germline V and J ends were trimmed by 5 bases and 2 bases, with 22 bases remaining between them. CDR3 protein: CSVTERKQGIPYEQYF. The CDR3, as DNA: TGCAGCGTTACCGAGCGAAAGCAGGGGATTCCCTACGAGCAGTACTTC.

This clone came up a few times. The chain uses TRBV10-3 and TRBJ1-5; 7 bases agree with TRBD1. The CDR3 runs to 12 residues. The junction had 2 bases not matched to a gene; V was cut back by 8 bases and J by 4 bases. CDR1 and CDR2 (germline): ENHRY, SYGVKD. CDR3 sequence: CAIGGQNQPQHF. CDR3 DNA sequence: TGTGCCATCGGGGGACAGAATCAGCCCCAGCATTTT.

This clone occurred a few times. The genes are TRBV9 and TRBJ2-5; D may be TRBD1 or TRBD2 (7 bases each). Germline assignment: CDR1 SGDLS and CDR2 YYNGEE. CDR3 length: 14 residues. Trimming took off 0 bases at V and 5 bases at J, with 11 bases between the two ends. The DNA for the CDR3 is TGTGCCAGCAGCGTAGCAGCGGGACAGGAGACCCAGTACTTC. Residues: CASSVAAGQETQYF. The whole variable domain, remainder taken from reference TRBV9 and TRBJ2-5, is DSGVTQTPKHLITATGQRVTLRCSPRSGDLSVYWYQQSLDQGLQFLIQYYNGEERAKGNILERFSAQQFPDLHSELNLSSLELGDSALYFCASSVAAGQETQYFGPGTRLLVL.

The DNA of the CDR3 is TGCGCCAGCAGCTTGCTTCTCTCTGGGGCCAACGTCCTGACTTTC. It specifies CASSLLLSGANVLTF. The gene calls are TRBV5-1 and TRBJ2-6; D remains ambiguous. The length of the CDR3 is 15 residues. Germline assignment: CDR1 SGHRS and CDR2 YFSETQ. V lost 1 base, J lost 0 bases, and 5 bases lay in between. The full variable domain, its missing parts supplied by reference TRBV5-1 and TRBJ2-6, is KAGVTQTPRYLIKTRGQQVTLSCSPISGHRSVSWYQQTPGQGLQFLFEYFSETQRNKGNFPGRFSGRQFSNSRSEMNVSTLELGDSALYLCASSLLLSGANVLTFGAGSRLTVL.

There are a few counts of this clone. The chain couples TRBV25-1 to TRBJ2-7; D is perhaps TRBD1 (6 bases). Per germline, CDR1 MGHDK and CDR2 SYGVNS. V shed 6 bases and J shed 2 bases, with 23 bases lying between them. The CDR3 covers 17 residues. The CDR3 DNA sequence: TGTGCCAGCAGCCCTGATCCGCCCGGGACACCACCCTACGAGCAGTACTTC. As protein: CASSPDPPGTPPYEQYF.

The table lists this clone with a few counts. The V call is TRBV19, the J call TRBJ1-5; TRBD1 aligns across 9 bases. This CDR3 contains 16 residues. Looked up from germline, CDR1 is LNHDA and CDR2 is SQIVND (reference sequence). Germline trimming cut 5 bases from V and 3 bases from J; bases unmatched to any gene: 8. CDR3 region: CASSSRQGVLNQPQHF. In DNA, the CDR3 is TGTGCCAGTAGTTCAAGACAGGGGGTTCTCAATCAGCCCCAGCATTTT.

In this sample, this clone turned up a few times. CDR3 sequence (DNA): TGCGCCAGCAGCCAATCTCTGGGGGTTTATGGCTACACCTTC. Translating gives CASSQSLGVYGYTF. This chain connects TRBV4-1 to TRBJ1-2; a weak D match, TRBD1 (5 bases). Germline loops: CDR1 MGHRA, CDR2 YSYEKL. This CDR3 spans 14 amino acids. V was pared by 2 bases and J by 5 bases, with 12 bases between.

This clone was seen more than once but under ten times. This chain joins TRBV15 and TRBJ2-7, with 9 bases identical to TRBD1. With 1 base clipped from V and 5 bases from J, the junction kept 6 bases outside the gene matches. This CDR3 region has 15 residues. Per the germline V gene, CDR1 is LNHNV and CDR2 is YYDKDF (reference sequence). CDR3 nucleotide sequence: TGTGCCACCAGCAGAGGACAGGGGGTTTCCCACGAGCAGTACTTC. Translation gives CATSRGQGVSHEQYF.

DNA for the CDR3: TGTGCCACCAGCAGAGATGTCTCCAGGGCTAGCACAGATACGCAGTATTTT. This sequence encodes CATSRDVSRASTDTQYF. The chain couples TRBV15 to TRBJ2-3; weak D call: TRBD1 (5 bases). The V gene's germline CDR1 is LNHNV and CDR2 YYDKDF (reference sequence). The CDR3 covers 17 residues. Trimming shortened V by 0 bases and J by 0 bases, and 13 bases separated the two germline ends.

This clone turned up a few times. This chain connects TRBV5-4 to TRBJ1-1; 7 bases map to TRBD1. Germline-derived CDR1 and CDR2 are SGHNT and YYREEE (reference sequence). V gave up 3 bases and J gave up 0 bases; unmatched junction bases: 5. The CDR3 spans 15 residues. In DNA form, the CDR3 reads TGTGCCAGCAGCTCCAGGGGACAGATGAACACTGAAGCTTTCTTT. Its protein is CASSSRGQMNTEAFF.

The J gene is TRBJ1-1, the V gene TRBV2; TRBD1 might be the D (5 bases). Germline V gives CDR1 SNHLY, CDR2 FYNNEI. The ends were cut back, 5 bases at V and 8 bases at J, with 12 bases in the middle. The CDR3 has 12 residues. The CDR3 DNA sequence: TGTGCCAGCAGTAGAGGGGAAGGGGAAGCTTTCTTT. This encodes CASSRGEGEAFF. The whole variable domain, remainder taken from reference TRBV2 and TRBJ1-1, is EPEVTQTPSHQVTQMGQEVILRCVPISNHLYFYWYRQILGQKVEFLVSFYNNEISEKSEIFDDQFSVERPDGSNFTLKIRSTKLEDSAMYFCASSRGEGEAFFGQGTRLTVV.

The chain joins TRBV7-8 to TRBJ2-7, with D unclear. The CDR3 has 14 amino acids. The V gene's germline CDR1 is SGHVS and CDR2 FQNEAQ. Trimming pared 5 bases from V and 0 bases from J, leaving 11 bases between. Written as DNA, the CDR3 is TGTGCCAGCAGCCCCCAGGTTCGCTCCTACGAGCAGTACTTC. Translating it yields CASSPQVRSYEQYF.

This clone was counted between two and nine times. The V gene is TRBV5-4, the J gene TRBJ2-7, with TRBD2 matching 7 bases. This CDR3 has 15 amino acids. Germline loops: CDR1 SGHNT, CDR2 YYREEE (reference sequence). V lost 4 bases, J lost 4 bases, and 11 bases stayed unmatched. The DNA of the CDR3 is TGTGCCAGCAGCCCCCCAGCGGGACTCGAATACGAGCAGTACTTC. Protein product: CASSPPAGLEYEQYF.

CDR3 sequence (DNA): TGTGCCAGCAGGGATCAGGGACACACAGATACGCAGTATTTT. As protein: CASRDQGHTDTQYF. This chain uses TRBV6-5 with TRBJ2-3; D might be TRBD1 (6 bases). V was pared by 6 bases and J by 2 bases, with 12 bases between. The CDR3 contains 14 residues. Germline CDR1 reads MNHEY; CDR2 reads SVGAGI.

This clone was seen only a few times. This rearrangement joins TRBV7-2 to TRBJ2-5; 9 nucleotides match TRBD2. J lost 5 bases, V lost 1 base, and 11 bases had no gene match. This CDR3 region has 17 residues. CDR1 and CDR2 (germline): SGHTA, FQGNSA. The CDR3 loop reads CASSLGGASGVRETQYF. The DNA of the CDR3 is TGTGCCAGCAGCTTAGGGGGAGCTAGCGGGGTCCGGGAGACCCAGTACTTC.

This clone has a count of ten or more. The rearrangement uses TRBV9 and TRBJ2-7; D is perhaps TRBD1 or TRBD2 (5 bases each). Looked up from germline, CDR1 is SGDLS and CDR2 is YYNGEE. Trimming took off 6 bases at V and 0 bases at J, with 13 bases between the two ends. There are 14 residues in the CDR3. Here the CDR3 DNA reads TGTGCCAGCAACCGGGACGGAGGCTCCTACGAGCAGTACTTC. It translates to CASNRDGGSYEQYF.

This clone was picked up a small number of times. The chain has TRBV7-2 and TRBJ1-1; 11 bases line up with TRBD1. With V trimmed by 5 bases and J by 5 bases, 4 bases remained unmatched. The length of the CDR3 is 14 residues. Germline CDR1 is SGHTA and CDR2 is FQGNSA. The CDR3 here is CASSQDRGLTEAFF. CDR3 nucleotides: TGTGCCAGCAGCCAGGACAGGGGGCTTACTGAAGCTTTCTTT.

This sequence joins TRBV28 and TRBJ1-2; 8 bases align to TRBD1. V lost 2 bases, J lost 14 bases, and 13 bases stayed unmatched. The CDR3 totals 14 residues. Germline V gives CDR1 MDHEN, CDR2 SYDVKM. CDR3 sequence reads: CASSLNNAGGRFTF. CDR3 nucleotide sequence: TGTGCCAGCAGTTTAAATAACGCAGGGGGCAGATTTACCTTC.

At least ten counts were recorded for this clone. The CDR3 nucleotides read TGTGCCAGCAGCCCCCTGAACACCGGGGAGCTGTTTTTT. This sequence encodes CASSPLNTGELFF. V usage is TRBV4-2 and J usage is TRBJ2-2; D unclear. From germline, CDR1 is LGHNA and CDR2 YNFKEQ. V was shortened by 4 bases and J by 1 base, with 4 bases between the two germline ends. The CDR3 sequence is 13 residues long.

The gene calls are TRBV5-6 and TRBJ2-1; 9 bases are shared with TRBD1. There are 14 residues in the CDR3. In germline, CDR1 is SGHDT, CDR2 YYEEEE. V dropped 2 bases and J dropped 9; count of bases not matched to a gene: 6. The CDR3 here is CASSLPGQGSEQFF. The CDR3 DNA reads TGTGCCAGCAGCTTACCGGGACAGGGTTCTGAGCAGTTCTTC. Filled out from reference TRBV5-6 and TRBJ2-1, the complete variable domain reads DAGVTQSPTHLIKTRGQQVTLRCSPKSGHDTVSWYQQALGQGPQFIFQYYEEEERQRGNFPDRFSGHQFPNYSSELNVNALLLGDSALYLCASSLPGQGSEQFFGPGTRLTVL.

This clone was detected only a few times. This chain connects TRBV7-9 to TRBJ1-5; D gene uncertain. CDR3 length: 13 residues. Between the trimmed V and J ends, which lost 1 base and 6 bases, there was a span of 7 bases. CDR1 SEHNR and CDR2 FQNEAQ come from the germline V gene (reference sequence). The CDR3 reads CASSLDKGQPQHF. CDR3 coding DNA: TGTGCCAGCAGCTTAGATAAGGGTCAGCCCCAGCATTTT.

In its sample, this clone was seen a few times. Possible read error: a much larger clone is one base away. V gene TRBV5-4 combines with J gene TRBJ2-1; D uncertain. Deletions cut 0 bases from V and 3 bases from J, with 10 bases between. The length of the CDR3 is 15 residues. Germline V gene data show CDR1 as SGHNT and CDR2 as YYREEE (reference sequence). The DNA for the CDR3 is TGTGCCAGCAGCTTGGGCGAGGTTAGCTACAATGAGCAGTTCTTC. Residues: CASSLGEVSYNEQFF.

This clone was recorded at least ten times. The chain has TRBV10-2 and TRBJ2-5, with a tentative D call TRBD2 (6 bases). Germline V gene lookup returns CDR1 WSHSY and CDR2 SAAADI. The germline V and J ends were trimmed by 8 bases and 0 bases, with 10 bases remaining between them. This CDR3 has 13 amino acids. The CDR3 coding sequence is TGCGCCAGCTCCTGGACTAACCAAGAGACCCAGTACTTC. This translates into CASSWTNQETQYF.